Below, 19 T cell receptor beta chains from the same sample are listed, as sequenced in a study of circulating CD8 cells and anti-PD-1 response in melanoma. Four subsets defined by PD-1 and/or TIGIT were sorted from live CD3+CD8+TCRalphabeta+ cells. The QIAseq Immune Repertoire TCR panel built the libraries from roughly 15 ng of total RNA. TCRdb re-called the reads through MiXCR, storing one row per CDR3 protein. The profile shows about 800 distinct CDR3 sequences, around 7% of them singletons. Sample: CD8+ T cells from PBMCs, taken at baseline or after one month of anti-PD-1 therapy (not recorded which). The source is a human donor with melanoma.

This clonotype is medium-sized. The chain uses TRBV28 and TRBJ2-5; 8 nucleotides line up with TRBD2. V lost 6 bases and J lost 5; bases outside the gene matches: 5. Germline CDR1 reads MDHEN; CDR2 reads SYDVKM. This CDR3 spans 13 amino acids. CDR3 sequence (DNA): TGTGCCAGCAGCGATTCGGGGGGGGAGACCCAGTACTTC. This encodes CASSDSGGETQYF.

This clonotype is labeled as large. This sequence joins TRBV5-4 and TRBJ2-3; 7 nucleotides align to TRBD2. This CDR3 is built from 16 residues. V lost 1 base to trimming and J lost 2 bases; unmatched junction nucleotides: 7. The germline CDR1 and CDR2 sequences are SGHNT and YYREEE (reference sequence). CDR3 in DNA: TGTGCCAGCAGCTTGTTCCGGGGGGAGGACACAGATACGCAGTATTTT. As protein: CASSLFRGEDTDTQYF.

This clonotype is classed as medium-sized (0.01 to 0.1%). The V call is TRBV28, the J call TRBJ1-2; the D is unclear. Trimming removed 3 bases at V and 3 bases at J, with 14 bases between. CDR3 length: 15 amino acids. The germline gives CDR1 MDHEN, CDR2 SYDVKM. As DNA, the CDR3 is TGTGCCAGCAGTTTCTCCCGTTCGGGCTACTATGGCTACACCTTC. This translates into CASSFSRSGYYGYTF.

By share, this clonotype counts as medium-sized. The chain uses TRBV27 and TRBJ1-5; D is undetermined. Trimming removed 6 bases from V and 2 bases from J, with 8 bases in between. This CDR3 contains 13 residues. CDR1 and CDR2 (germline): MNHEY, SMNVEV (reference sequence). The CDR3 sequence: CASSTTRNQPQHF. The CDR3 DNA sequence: TGTGCCAGCAGCACCACCCGCAATCAGCCCCAGCATTTT.

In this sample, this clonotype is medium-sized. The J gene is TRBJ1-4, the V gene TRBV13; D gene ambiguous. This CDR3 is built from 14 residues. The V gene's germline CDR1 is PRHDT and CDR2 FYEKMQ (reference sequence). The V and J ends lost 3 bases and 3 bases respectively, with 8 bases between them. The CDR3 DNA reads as TGTGCCAGCAGCTTTCGGGCAGCTAATGAAAAACTGTTTTTT. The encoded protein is CASSFRAANEKLFF.

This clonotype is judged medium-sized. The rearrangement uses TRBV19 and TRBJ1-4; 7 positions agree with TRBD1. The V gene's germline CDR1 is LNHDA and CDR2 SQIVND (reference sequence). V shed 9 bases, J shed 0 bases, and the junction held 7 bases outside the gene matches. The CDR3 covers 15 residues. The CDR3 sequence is CASSTGTATNEKLFF. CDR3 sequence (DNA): TGTGCCAGCTCAACCGGGACAGCAACTAATGAAAAACTGTTTTTT. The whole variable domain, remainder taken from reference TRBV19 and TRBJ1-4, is DGGITQSPKYLFRKEGQNVTLSCEQNLNHDAMYWYRQDPGQGLRLIYYSQIVNDFQKGDIAEGYSVSREKKESFPLTVTSAQKNPTAFYLCASSTGTATNEKLFFGSGTQLSVL.

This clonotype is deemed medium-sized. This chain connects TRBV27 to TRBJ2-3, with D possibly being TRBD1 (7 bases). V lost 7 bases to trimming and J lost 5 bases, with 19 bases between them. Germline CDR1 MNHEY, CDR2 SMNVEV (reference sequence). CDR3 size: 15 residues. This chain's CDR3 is CASTRVQGEVDTQYF. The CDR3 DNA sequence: TGTGCCAGCACCCGGGTCCAGGGGGAGGTAGATACGCAGTATTTT.

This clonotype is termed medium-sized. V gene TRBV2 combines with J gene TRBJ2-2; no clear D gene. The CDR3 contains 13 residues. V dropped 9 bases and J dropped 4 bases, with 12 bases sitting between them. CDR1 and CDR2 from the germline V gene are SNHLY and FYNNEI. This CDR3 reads CARGPQGTGELFF. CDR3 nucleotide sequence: TGTGCCAGAGGGCCTCAAGGCACCGGGGAGCTGTTTTTT.

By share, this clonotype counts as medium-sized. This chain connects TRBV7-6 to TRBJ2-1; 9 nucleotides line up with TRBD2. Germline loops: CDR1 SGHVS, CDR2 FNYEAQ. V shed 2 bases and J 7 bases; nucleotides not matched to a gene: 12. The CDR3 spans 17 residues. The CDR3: CASSLIPPRAGGNEQFF. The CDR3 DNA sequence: TGTGCCAGCAGCTTAATCCCACCTCGGGCGGGGGGGAATGAGCAGTTCTTC.

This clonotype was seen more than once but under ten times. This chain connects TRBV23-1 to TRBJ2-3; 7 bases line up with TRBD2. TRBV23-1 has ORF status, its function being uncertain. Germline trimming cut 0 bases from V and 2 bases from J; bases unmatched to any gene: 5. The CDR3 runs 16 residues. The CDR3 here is CASSQSLERDTDTQYF. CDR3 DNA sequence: TGCGCCAGCAGTCAATCGTTGGAGCGGGACACAGATACGCAGTATTTT.

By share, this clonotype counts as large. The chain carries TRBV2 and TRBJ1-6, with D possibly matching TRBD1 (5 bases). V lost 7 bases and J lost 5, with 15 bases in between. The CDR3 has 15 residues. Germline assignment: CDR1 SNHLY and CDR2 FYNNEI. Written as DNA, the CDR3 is TGTGCCAGCATGGGGCAGGGTGGCCATAATTCACCCCTCCACTTT. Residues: CASMGQGGHNSPLHF.

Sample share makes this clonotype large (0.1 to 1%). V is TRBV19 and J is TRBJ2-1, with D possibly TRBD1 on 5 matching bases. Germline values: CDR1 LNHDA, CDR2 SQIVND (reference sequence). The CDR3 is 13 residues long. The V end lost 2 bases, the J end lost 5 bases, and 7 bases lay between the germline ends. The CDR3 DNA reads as TGTGCCAGTAGTATATCAGGGCACAATGAGCAGTTCTTC. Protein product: CASSISGHNEQFF.

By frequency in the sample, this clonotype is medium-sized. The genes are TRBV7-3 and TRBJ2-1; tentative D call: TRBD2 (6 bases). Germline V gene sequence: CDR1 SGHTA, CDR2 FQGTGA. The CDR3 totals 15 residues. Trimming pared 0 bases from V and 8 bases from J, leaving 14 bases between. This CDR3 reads CASSLTLASYDEQFF. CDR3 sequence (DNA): TGTGCCAGCAGCTTAACCCTAGCGTCATACGATGAGCAGTTCTTC.

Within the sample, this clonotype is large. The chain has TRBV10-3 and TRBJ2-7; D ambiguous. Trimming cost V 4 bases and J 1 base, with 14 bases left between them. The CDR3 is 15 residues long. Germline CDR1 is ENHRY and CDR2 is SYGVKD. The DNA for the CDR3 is TGTGCCATCAGTGGGGCGGCGACATCTTCCTACGAGCAGTACTTC. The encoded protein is CAISGAATSSYEQYF.

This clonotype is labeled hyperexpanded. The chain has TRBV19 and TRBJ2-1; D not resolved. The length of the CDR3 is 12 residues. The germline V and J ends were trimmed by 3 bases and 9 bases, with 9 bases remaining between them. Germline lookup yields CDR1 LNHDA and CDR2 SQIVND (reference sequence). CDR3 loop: CASSIGWTEQFF. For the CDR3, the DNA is TGTGCCAGTAGTATTGGTTGGACTGAGCAGTTCTTC.

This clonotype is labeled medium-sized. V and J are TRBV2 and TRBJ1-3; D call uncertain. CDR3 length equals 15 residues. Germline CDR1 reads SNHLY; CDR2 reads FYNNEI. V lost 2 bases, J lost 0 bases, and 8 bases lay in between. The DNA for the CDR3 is TGTGCCAGCAGTGAAATAACCACCTCTGGAAACACCATATATTTT. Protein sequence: CASSEITTSGNTIYF.

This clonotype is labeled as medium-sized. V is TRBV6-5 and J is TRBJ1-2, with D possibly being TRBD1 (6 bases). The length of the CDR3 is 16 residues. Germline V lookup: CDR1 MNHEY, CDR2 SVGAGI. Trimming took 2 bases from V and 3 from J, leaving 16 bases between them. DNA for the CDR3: TGTGCCAGCAGTTACGGTTCCCAAGGGGGTGACTATGGCTACACCTTC. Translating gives CASSYGSQGGDYGYTF.

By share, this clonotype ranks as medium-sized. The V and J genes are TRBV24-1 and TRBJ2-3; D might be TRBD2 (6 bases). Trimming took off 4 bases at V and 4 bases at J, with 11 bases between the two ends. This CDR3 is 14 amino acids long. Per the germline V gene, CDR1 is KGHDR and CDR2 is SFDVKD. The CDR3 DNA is TGTGCCACCAGTGAGGCGGGGCCTGCAGATACGCAGTATTTT. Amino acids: CATSEAGPADTQYF.

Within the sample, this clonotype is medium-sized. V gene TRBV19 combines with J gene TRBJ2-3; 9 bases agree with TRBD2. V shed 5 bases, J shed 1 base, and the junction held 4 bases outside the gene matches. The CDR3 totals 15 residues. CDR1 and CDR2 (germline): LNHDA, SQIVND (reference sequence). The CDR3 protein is CASSVIAGGTDTQYF. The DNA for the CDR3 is TGTGCCAGTAGTGTTATAGCGGGGGGCACAGATACGCAGTATTTT.